The 28 T cell receptor beta chains presented below share a single source sample, sequenced in a study of T cell responses to AZD1222 COVID-19 vaccine. Clones were sequenced by immunoSEQ multiplex PCR, and TCRdb holds only the in-frame ones, with some missing. The repertoire holds approximately 140,000 clones, with 70% to 90% as singletons. The sequenced sample was peripheral blood, obtained on day 0 of AZD1222 vaccination. These receptors were obtained from an adult in good health.

The chain couples TRBV7-2 to TRBJ2-7, with 10 nucleotides matching TRBD2. Germline V CDR1 and CDR2: SGHTA, FQGNSA. This CDR3 has 14 amino acids. V shed 5 bases and J 2 bases; nucleotides not matched to a gene: 3. The CDR3 here is CASSIGLAAYEQYF. In DNA, the CDR3 is TGTGCCAGCAGCATTGGACTAGCGGCCTACGAGCAGTACTTC.

The chain combines TRBV2 with TRBJ1-1; TRBD1 matches 7 bases. The germline CDR1 and CDR2 sequences are SNHLY and FYNNEI. After removal of 6 bases from V and 0 bases from J, the junction contained 13 bases not matched to a gene. CDR3 length: 17 amino acids. The CDR3 bases are TGTGCCAGCAGGATTGACAGGGTAGGTTTCATGAACACTGAAGCTTTCTTT. Its translation is CASRIDRVGFMNTEAFF.

The V call is TRBV27, the J call TRBJ2-7; TRBD1 aligns across 11 bases. The V gene end was trimmed by 5 bases and the J gene end by 6 bases; junction bases not matched to a gene: 6. The CDR3 is 14 residues long. The V gene's germline CDR1 is MNHEY and CDR2 SMNVEV (reference sequence). The CDR3 sequence is CASSPGTGGSEQYF. The CDR3 DNA reads as TGTGCCAGCAGTCCGGGGACAGGGGGTAGCGAGCAGTACTTC.

This chain connects TRBV5-1 to TRBJ2-1, with 11 bases lining up with TRBD2. This CDR3 is built from 19 residues. Per germline, CDR1 SGHRS and CDR2 YFSETQ. The V gene end was trimmed by 0 bases and the J gene end by 0 bases; junction bases not matched to a gene: 8. CDR3 in DNA: TGCGCCAGCAGCTTGGGGGGTCTAGCGGGAGGCTACTCCTACAATGAGCAGTTCTTC. Translating it yields CASSLGGLAGGYSYNEQFF.

This chain links TRBV9 with TRBJ1-2; possibly TRBD1 for D (6 bases). Germline V CDR1 and CDR2: SGDLS, YYNGEE. V was shortened by 3 bases and J by 1 base, with 13 bases between the two germline ends. The CDR3 extends over 15 amino acids. CDR3 residues: CASSADSPFNYGYTF. CDR3 DNA sequence: TGTGCCAGCAGCGCGGACAGTCCGTTTAACTATGGCTACACCTTC.

The chain recombines TRBV6-2 or TRBV6-3 with TRBJ2-5; tentatively, D is TRBD1 or TRBD2 (5 bases each). The CDR3 totals 15 residues. The germline gives CDR1 MNHEY, CDR2 SVGEGT. Trimming stripped 5 bases from V and 9 bases from J, with 22 bases between. The CDR3 bases are TGTGCCAGCAGTATCCCCGGGACCCTCAAAGGGGCCCAGTACTTC. It yields the protein CASSIPGTLKGAQYF.

The V gene is TRBV7-9, the J gene TRBJ1-6; D not certain. The V end was cut by 4 bases, the J end by 4 bases, with 8 bases between. Germline V CDR1 and CDR2: SEHNR, FQNEAQ (reference sequence). The length of the CDR3 is 14 residues. CDR3 sequence: CASSSGPYNSPLHF. The CDR3 region has the DNA TGTGCCAGCAGCTCGGGTCCATATAATTCACCCCTCCACTTT.

V usage is TRBV11-3 and J usage is TRBJ1-3; TRBD1 matches at 12 bases. The V gene end was trimmed by 5 bases and the J gene end by 4 bases; junction bases not matched to a gene: 15. The CDR3 loop spans 19 amino acids. Germline CDR1 and CDR2: SGHNT and YENEEA. The CDR3 loop reads CASSSPGQGAKLGGNTIYF. The CDR3 nucleotides read TGTGCCAGCAGCAGCCCGGGACAGGGGGCGAAATTGGGCGGAAACACCATATATTTT.

The gene calls are TRBV27 and TRBJ2-3, with D possibly being TRBD2 (5 bases). In germline, CDR1 is MNHEY, CDR2 SMNVEV (reference sequence). V lost 5 bases, J lost 3 bases, and 12 bases lay in between. The CDR3 spans 14 residues. CDR3 DNA sequence: TGTGCCAGCAGTCAACGGGCGGGTACAGATACGCAGTATTTT. Protein sequence: CASSQRAGTDTQYF.

V gene TRBV5-8 combines with J gene TRBJ2-5; D possibly corresponds to TRBD1 (5 bases). Germline V gene data show CDR1 as SGHTS and CDR2 as YDEGEE. Deletions cut 0 bases from V and 7 bases from J, with 16 bases between. This CDR3 spans 15 amino acids. This CDR3 reads CASSLAGRAKATQYF. As DNA, the CDR3 is TGTGCCAGCAGCTTGGCGGGCAGGGCTAAGGCGACCCAGTACTTC.

The chain carries TRBV10-1 and TRBJ2-3; either TRBD1 or TRBD2 may fit D (5 bases each). The length of the CDR3 is 14 residues. Trimming removed 6 bases at V and 1 base at J, with 11 bases between. Germline assignment: CDR1 WNHNN and CDR2 SYGVQD (reference sequence). The DNA for the CDR3 is TGCGCCAGCAGAGAAGGGACCGGCACAGATACGCAGTATTTT. It specifies CASREGTGTDTQYF.

The V gene is TRBV7-8, the J gene TRBJ2-1, with 9 bases lining up with TRBD1. CDR3 length: 16 amino acids. The V segment lost 5 bases and the J segment 9 bases; nucleotides outside the gene matches: 14. Germline V gene sequence: CDR1 SGHVS, CDR2 FQNEAQ. CDR3 nucleotide sequence: TGTGCCAGCAGCGCAGAGGGGGGACAGGGTATTCGTGAGCAGTTCTTC. It is translated as CASSAEGGQGIREQFF.

The chain is built from TRBV5-1 and TRBJ1-3; no definite D call. With 2 bases removed from V and 3 bases from J, the gap between germline ends came to 6 bases. The CDR3 contains 13 residues. CDR1 and CDR2 (germline): SGHRS, YFSETQ. The chain's CDR3 is CASSFAVGNTIYF. The CDR3 nucleotides are TGCGCCAGCAGCTTTGCAGTTGGAAACACCATATATTTT.

CDR3 in amino acids: CASSRWGHFEQYF. The DNA for the CDR3 is TGTGCCAGCAGCCGCTGGGGGCATTTCGAGCAGTACTTC. This chain links TRBV7-9 with TRBJ2-7; a weak D match, TRBD1 (6 bases). The CDR3 is 13 residues long. From germline, CDR1 is SEHNR and CDR2 FQNEAQ (reference sequence). V lost 5 bases and J 6 bases, leaving 14 bases between the germline ends.

The V and J genes are TRBV7-8 and TRBJ2-7; D perhaps matches TRBD1 (5 bases). The CDR3 is made up of 15 amino acids. From germline, CDR1 is SGHVS and CDR2 FQNEAQ. The ends were cut back, 4 bases at V and 0 bases at J, with 13 bases in the middle. CDR3 nucleotides: TGTGCCAGCAGCTCCCGTTTGGGGCCCTCCTACGAGCAGTACTTC. This gives the protein CASSSRLGPSYEQYF.

CDR3 sequence reads: CASTGGLVNTEAFF. CDR3 bases: TGTGCCAGCACGGGAGGTCTGGTGAACACTGAAGCTTTCTTT. The chain carries TRBV5-4 and TRBJ1-1; D unresolved. CDR3 length equals 14 residues. V dropped 6 bases and J dropped 0 bases, with 12 bases sitting between them. CDR1 and CDR2 from the germline V gene are SGHNT and YYREEE (reference sequence). Drawing the rest from reference TRBV5-4 and TRBJ1-1, the complete variable domain is ETGVTQSPTHLIKTRGQQVTLRCSSQSGHNTVSWYQQALGQGPQFIFQYYREEENGRGNFPPRFSGLQFPNYSSELNVNALELDDSALYLCASTGGLVNTEAFFGQGTRLTVV.

V usage is TRBV4-2 and J usage is TRBJ1-1, with D possibly matching TRBD1 (5 bases). Germline values: CDR1 LGHNA, CDR2 YNFKEQ. V was clipped by 8 bases and J by 0 bases, with 13 bases between them. The CDR3 covers 14 residues. The CDR3 sequence is CASGVVDMNTEAFF. The CDR3 coding sequence is TGTGCCAGCGGGGTTGTGGACATGAACACTGAAGCTTTCTTT.

The chain links TRBV2 to TRBJ2-5; the D is unclear. V lost 7 bases and J 5 bases, leaving 14 bases between the germline ends. CDR1 and CDR2 from the germline V gene are SNHLY and FYNNEI. This CDR3 region has 13 residues. This chain's CDR3 is CASTWSLGETQYF. Here the CDR3 DNA reads TGTGCCAGCACTTGGAGTTTAGGGGAGACCCAGTACTTC.

This clone was seen only a few times. This CDR3 reads CASSVGSDSSYNEQFF. Here the CDR3 DNA reads TGTGCCAGCAGCGTAGGTAGCGACAGCTCCTACAATGAGCAGTTCTTC. The chain joins TRBV9 to TRBJ2-1; D assignment may be TRBD1 or TRBD2 (5 bases each). Germline lookup yields CDR1 SGDLS and CDR2 YYNGEE. V gave up 0 bases and J gave up 0 bases, with 10 bases separating them. The CDR3 runs 16 residues.

V usage is TRBV4-1 and J usage is TRBJ1-2; no definite D call. There are 14 residues in the CDR3. Germline lookup yields CDR1 MGHRA and CDR2 YSYEKL. V was cut by 4 bases and J by 3 bases, with 12 bases left in between. For the CDR3, the DNA is TGCGCCAGCAGCCCCGTGCGGGTCGACTATGGCTACACCTTC. It codes for CASSPVRVDYGYTF.

V usage is TRBV7-8 and J usage is TRBJ2-7, with D perhaps TRBD1 or TRBD2 (5 bases each). The V and J ends lost 3 bases and 0 bases respectively, with 9 bases between them. Germline CDR1 reads SGHVS; CDR2 reads FQNEAQ. This CDR3 spans 14 amino acids. CDR3 residues: CASSLAGSSYEQYF. In DNA, the CDR3 is TGTGCCAGCAGCTTGGCAGGGAGCTCCTACGAGCAGTACTTC.

The chain recombines TRBV4-2 with TRBJ2-7; TRBD1 is a possible D gene (5 bases). The V and J ends lost 4 bases and 3 bases respectively, with 13 bases between them. The V gene's germline CDR1 is LGHNA and CDR2 YNFKEQ. The CDR3 sequence is 14 residues long. CDR3 sequence (DNA): TGTGCCAGCAGCCCGTCGCGAGACAGCTACGAGCAGTACTTC. This gives the protein CASSPSRDSYEQYF.

V is TRBV5-1 and J is TRBJ1-5, with D possibly being TRBD1 (5 bases). Germline CDR1 reads SGHRS; CDR2 reads YFSETQ. The CDR3 is made up of 14 amino acids. The V and J ends lost 2 bases and 3 bases respectively, with 9 bases between them. In DNA form, the CDR3 reads TGCGCCAGCAGCTTATCCGGGGCCAATCAGCCCCAGCATTTT. Protein sequence: CASSLSGANQPQHF.

This rearrangement joins TRBV5-1 to TRBJ1-1, with a tentative D call TRBD1 (5 bases). Germline CDR1 is SGHRS and CDR2 is YFSETQ. CDR3 length: 17 residues. V shed 2 bases and J shed 4 bases, with 21 bases lying between them. CDR3 nucleotides: TGCGCCAGCAGCTTAGCATTGGGGCCTGTGGAGGGCACTGAAGCTTTCTTT. Translated: CASSLALGPVEGTEAFF.

The chain links TRBV7-9 to TRBJ2-3, with TRBD2 identical over 7 bases. The CDR3 has 19 amino acids. The ends lost 3 bases at V and 1 base at J; junction bases unmatched: 16. Germline lookup yields CDR1 SEHNR and CDR2 FQNEAQ (reference sequence). DNA for the CDR3: TGTGCCAGCAGCTTCGACTGGCTAGCGGCAATAAGAGGCACAGATACGCAGTATTTT. This gives the protein CASSFDWLAAIRGTDTQYF. The full variable domain, with the rest looked up from reference TRBV7-9 and TRBJ2-3, is DTGVSQNPRHKITKRGQNVTFRCDPISEHNRLYWYRQTLGQGPEFLTYFQNEAQLEKSRLLSDRFSAERPKGSFSTLEIQRTEQGDSAMYLCASSFDWLAAIRGTDTQYFGPGTRLTVL.

The V and J genes are TRBV28 and TRBJ1-1; 7 bases fit TRBD1. This CDR3 contains 15 residues. Trimming cost V 9 bases and J 0 bases; bases outside gene matches: 10. Looked up from germline, CDR1 is MDHEN and CDR2 is SYDVKM. For the CDR3, the DNA is TGTGCCAGTGAAAGGCGACAGGGTCTGAACACTGAAGCTTTCTTT. Protein product: CASERRQGLNTEAFF.

The chain joins TRBV6-2 or TRBV6-3 to TRBJ2-1; D might be TRBD1 (6 bases). Per germline, CDR1 MNHEY and CDR2 SVGEGT. Trimming took off 4 bases at V and 3 bases at J, with 16 bases between the two ends. This CDR3 contains 16 residues. The CDR3 spells CASSSRDIPYYNEQFF. DNA of the CDR3: TGTGCCAGCAGTTCGAGGGACATACCCTACTACAATGAGCAGTTCTTC.

The CDR3 sequence is CASSSESSGRAAGIQYF. DNA for the CDR3: TGCGCCAGCAGTTCTGAGTCTAGCGGGAGGGCCGCCGGCATTCAGTACTTC. The rearrangement uses TRBV5-1 and TRBJ2-4; 12 bases line up with TRBD2. This CDR3 comprises 17 residues. V was pared by 5 bases and J by 9 bases, with 15 bases of the junction left unmatched. Germline lookup yields CDR1 SGHRS and CDR2 YFSETQ.